The next 3 T cell receptor beta chains were all read from a single sample in a study of blood T cell repertoires in COVID-19. Profiled with immunoSEQ multiplex PCR; TCRdb holds only in-frame clones, not every one. The sample shows about 230,000 clones, roughly 84% of them seen only once. The specimen sequenced was peripheral blood. The receptors come from a man in his forties or fifties with acute or convalescent COVID-19.

The chain carries TRBV27 and TRBJ1-6, with 7 bases lining up with TRBD1. Germline V gene sequence: CDR1 MNHEY, CDR2 SMNVEV (reference sequence). Unmatched junction bases numbered 16, after V lost 3 bases and J lost 5 bases. This CDR3 region has 19 residues. The CDR3 here is CASSFLGWETGTDNSPLHF. The CDR3 DNA sequence: TGTGCCAGCAGTTTCCTGGGGTGGGAGACCGGGACAGATAATTCACCCCTCCACTTT.

The chain recombines TRBV7-8 with TRBJ1-6, with D perhaps TRBD1 (6 bases). The CDR3 covers 17 residues. The germline V gene has CDR1 SGHVS and CDR2 FQNEAQ. With 5 bases removed from V and 5 bases from J, the gap between germline ends came to 19 bases. CDR3 loop: CASSVRSRTADNSPLHF. The CDR3 DNA is TGTGCCAGCAGCGTACGATCCAGGACAGCAGATAATTCACCCCTCCACTTT. The full variable domain, in which reference TRBV7-8 and TRBJ1-6 provide the parts outside the CDR3, is GAGVSQSPRYKVAKRGQDVALRCDPISGHVSLFWYQQALGQGPEFLTYFQNEAQLDKSGLPSDRFFAERPEGSVSTLKIQRTQQEDSAVYLCASSVRSRTADNSPLHFGNGTRLTVT.

This clone was observed a few times. The rearrangement joins TRBV10-1 to TRBJ1-4; weak D call: TRBD1 (5 bases). Germline lookup yields CDR1 WNHNN and CDR2 SYGVQD (reference sequence). V lost 6 bases, J lost 8 bases, and 19 bases lay in between. The CDR3 spans 15 residues. The CDR3 region is CASSDQQGGAEKLFF. The CDR3 DNA reads as TGCGCCAGCAGCGATCAGCAGGGAGGCGCGGAAAAACTGTTTTTT.